This entry lists 20 T cell receptor beta chains sequenced from one sample in a study of blood T cells in healthy people across ages. Then a second PCR, running roughly 7 to 11 cycles, was carried out with a sample-barcoded 5' primer and a J-beta primer mix. TCRdb recomputed calls from the 5' RACE reads with MiXCR, one row per CDR3 protein. The sample yields 1.5 million to 2 million distinct CDR3 sequences, just under 50% seen once. Specimen: blood. These receptors all come from a woman aged 40 to 50 in good health.

The chain has TRBV5-1 and TRBJ1-2; D is unresolved. Deletions cut 4 bases from V and 5 bases from J, with 18 bases between. Germline CDR1 is SGHRS and CDR2 is YFSETQ. The CDR3 runs 15 residues. CDR3 loop: CASSPDPNSGYGYTF. CDR3 bases: TGCGCCAGCAGCCCTGACCCTAACAGTGGGTATGGCTACACCTTC.

This chain connects TRBV13 to TRBJ2-1; D is ambiguous. V lost 8 bases and J 0 bases, leaving 8 bases between the germline ends. CDR3 length: 13 residues. The germline V gene has CDR1 PRHDT and CDR2 FYEKMQ (reference sequence). The CDR3 region has the DNA TGTGCCAGCGGGTCGGACTCCTACAATGAGCAGTTCTTC. Translating it yields CASGSDSYNEQFF. Filled out from reference TRBV13 and TRBJ2-1, the complete variable domain reads AAGVIQSPRHLIKEKRETATLKCYPIPRHDTVYWYQQGPGQDPQFLISFYEKMQSDKGSIPDRFSAQQFSDYHSELNMSSLELGDSALYFCASGSDSYNEQFFGPGTRLTVL.

This sequence joins TRBV12-3 or TRBV12-4 and TRBJ2-1; the match to TRBD2 covers 10 bases. Trimming at V came to 2 bases and at J to 7 bases, leaving 5 bases not matched to a gene. This CDR3 has 15 residues. CDR3 in DNA: TGTGCCAGCAGTTTAATAGCGGGGGGTTTGAATGAGCAGTTCTTC. Encoded protein: CASSLIAGGLNEQFF.

CDR3 sequence (DNA): TGTGCCAGCAGCAACAGACAGGGGGCAAATAATGAAAAACTGTTTTTT. Translation gives CASSNRQGANNEKLFF. The V call is TRBV7-6, the J call TRBJ1-4; 10 bases are shared with TRBD1. CDR1 and CDR2 from the germline V gene are SGHVS and FNYEAQ. V shed 5 bases and J 4 bases; nucleotides not matched to a gene: 7. This CDR3 is 16 amino acids long.

The CDR3 coding sequence is TGTGCCAGCAGCCCGCAGGGATTGAGCGGGGGAGAACTAGCCAAAAACATTCAGTACTTC. Protein: CASSPQGLSGGELAKNIQYF. The chain is built from TRBV7-2 and TRBJ2-4; 8 bases map to TRBD2. This CDR3 has 20 amino acids. Germline V gene sequence: CDR1 SGHTA, CDR2 FQGNSA. V gave up 5 bases and J gave up 0 bases; unmatched junction bases: 18. The entire variable domain, with the rest obtained from reference TRBV7-2 and TRBJ2-4, is as follows: GAGVSQSPSNKVTEKGKDVELRCDPISGHTALYWYRQSLGQGLEFLIYFQGNSAPDKSGLPSDRFSAERTGGSVSTLTIQRTQQEDSAVYLCASSPQGLSGGELAKNIQYFGAGTRLSVL.

The chain links TRBV28 to TRBJ2-1; no clear D. Looked up from germline, CDR1 is MDHEN and CDR2 is SYDVKM. The V and J ends lost 8 bases and 1 base respectively, with 15 bases between them. The CDR3 covers 15 residues. CDR3 DNA: TGTGCCAGCGCCCTTCCGGGTGTGTCCTACAATGAGCAGTTCTTC. It codes for CASALPGVSYNEQFF.

This clonotype occurred many times. The V gene is TRBV5-1, the J gene TRBJ2-5; TRBD2 matches 13 bases. The CDR3 totals 16 residues. Trimming took 3 bases from V and 5 from J; bases not matched to a gene: 7. The germline V gene has CDR1 SGHRS and CDR2 YFSETQ. The CDR3 reads CASSSGTSGTRETQYF. In nucleotides, the CDR3 is TGCGCCAGCAGCTCCGGGACTAGCGGGACTAGGGAGACCCAGTACTTC. Full variable domain (remainder filled in from reference TRBV5-1 and TRBJ2-5): KAGVTQTPRYLIKTRGQQVTLSCSPISGHRSVSWYQQTPGQGLQFLFEYFSETQRNKGNFPGRFSGRQFSNSRSEMNVSTLELGDSALYLCASSSGTSGTRETQYFGPGTRLLVL.

The gene calls are TRBV7-2 and TRBJ2-1, with D hard to call. The CDR3 covers 16 residues. CDR1 and CDR2 from the germline V gene are SGHTA and FQGNSA. V was cut by 1 base and J by 0 bases, with 10 bases left in between. CDR3 sequence: CASSLESASSYNEQFF. CDR3 nucleotides: TGTGCCAGCAGCTTAGAGTCGGCGAGCTCCTACAATGAGCAGTTCTTC.

V is TRBV5-1 and J is TRBJ2-3, with 8 bases aligning to TRBD2. V gave up 0 bases and J gave up 5 bases; unmatched junction bases: 11. CDR3 length: 17 residues. From germline, CDR1 is SGHRS and CDR2 YFSETQ. The CDR3 nucleotides are TGCGCCAGCAGCTTGGCGGGAGGGGCACATTCAGGAGATACGCAGTATTTT. As protein: CASSLAGGAHSGDTQYF.

The genes are TRBV12-3 or TRBV12-4 and TRBJ2-3, with 15 bases lining up with TRBD2. Trimming cost V 3 bases and J 7 bases; bases outside gene matches: 8. The CDR3 is 17 residues long. The CDR3 DNA reads TGTGCCAGCAGTTTCGAGACGGGACTAGCGGGGGGTAATACGCAGTATTTT. Translated, it gives CASSFETGLAGGNTQYF.

This clonotype was observed a handful of times. The CDR3 DNA sequence: TGCAGTGCCCCGGGACGCTTCTCTGGGGCCAACGTCCTGACTTTC. Protein product: CSAPGRFSGANVLTF. The chain links TRBV20-1 to TRBJ2-6; either TRBD1 or TRBD2 may supply D (5 bases each). The length of the CDR3 is 15 residues. CDR1 DFQATT and CDR2 SNEGSKA come from the germline V gene (reference sequence). The V end lost 6 bases, the J end lost 0 bases, and 12 bases lay between the germline ends.

CDR3 sequence: CASSQRQGVGEETQYF. The CDR3 bases are TGTGCCAGCAGCCAAAGACAGGGAGTTGGGGAAGAGACCCAGTACTTC. The chain uses TRBV2 and TRBJ2-5; TRBD1 matches at 7 bases. With V trimmed by 6 bases and J by 3 bases, 13 bases remained unmatched. The CDR3 is 16 residues long. From germline, CDR1 is SNHLY and CDR2 FYNNEI.

The chain joins TRBV15 to TRBJ2-1; 11 bases agree with TRBD2. V gave up 1 base and J gave up 7 bases; unmatched junction bases: 9. CDR1 is LNHNV and CDR2 is YYDKDF in the germline V gene (reference sequence). The CDR3 runs 17 residues. CDR3 DNA sequence: TGTGCCACCAGCAGAGGTGATAGCGGGGGGGCCGGTAATGAGCAGTTCTTC. This sequence encodes CATSRGDSGGAGNEQFF. The entire variable domain, with the rest obtained from reference TRBV15 and TRBJ2-1, is as follows: DAMVIQNPRYQVTQFGKPVTLSCSQTLNHNVMYWYQQKSSQAPKLLFHYYDKDFNNEADTPDNFQSRRPNTSFCFLDIRSPGLGDTAMYLCATSRGDSGGAGNEQFFGPGTRLTVL.

This clonotype was detected a few times. The chain combines TRBV20-1 with TRBJ1-4; no clear D. Germline V gene sequence: CDR1 DFQATT, CDR2 SNEGSKA (reference sequence). Trimming left V 7 bases short and J 5 bases short, with 14 bases between. This CDR3 region has 13 residues. CDR3 DNA: TGCAGTGTTTCGTCCACCCCGAATGAAAAACTGTTTTTT. Residues: CSVSSTPNEKLFF.

The V gene is TRBV28, the J gene TRBJ2-5; D is perhaps TRBD1 (6 bases). The V and J ends lost 2 bases and 4 bases respectively, with 14 bases between them. Per the germline V gene, CDR1 is MDHEN and CDR2 is SYDVKM. CDR3 length: 15 amino acids. CDR3 nucleotide sequence: TGTGCCAGCAGTTTAAGGGCAGCCAGGGGAGAGACCCAGTACTTC. As protein: CASSLRAARGETQYF.

In this sample, this clonotype turned up once. The chain joins TRBV28 to TRBJ1-1; no firm D call. Trimming took 1 base from V and 4 from J, leaving 7 bases between them. CDR3 length equals 13 residues. Per the germline V gene, CDR1 is MDHEN and CDR2 is SYDVKM. CDR3 amino acids: CASSLSGLTEAFF. CDR3 nucleotide sequence: TGTGCCAGCAGTTTATCCGGGCTCACTGAAGCTTTCTTT.

The CDR3 nucleotides read TGCGCCAGCAGCCAGACAGGGGGCATCACTAATGAAAAACTGTTTTTT. Its translation: CASSQTGGITNEKLFF. The chain links TRBV4-3 to TRBJ1-4; 10 positions agree with TRBD1. Losses at the gene ends were 3 bases for V and 2 bases for J; bases not matched to a gene: 3. The germline CDR1 and CDR2 sequences are LGHNA and YSLEER. The CDR3 runs 16 residues.

In its sample, this clonotype was seen a few times. The rearrangement uses TRBV28 and TRBJ2-5; D gene uncertain. The better agreement between TRBJ2-7 and the DNA end casts doubt on the J call. CDR1 is MDHEN, CDR2 SYDVKM, per germline. CDR3 length: 11 residues. The CDR3 region is CASSHSCEQYF. The CDR3 bases are TGTGCCAGCAGCCACAGTTGCGAGCAGTACTTC.

The V call is TRBV6-2 or TRBV6-3, the J call TRBJ2-5; D not certain. CDR3 size: 16 residues. V lost 7 bases, J lost 4 bases, and 22 bases lay in between. The germline V gene has CDR1 MNHEY and CDR2 SVGEGT. CDR3 loop: CASKDLEPVKSETQYF. As DNA, the CDR3 is TGTGCCAGCAAAGACCTCGAGCCCGTTAAATCAGAGACCCAGTACTTC.

There are a few counts of this clonotype. This chain connects TRBV12-3 or TRBV12-4 to TRBJ1-5; D uncertain. This CDR3 spans 15 amino acids. Trimming removed 6 bases at V and 3 bases at J, with 15 bases between. CDR3 DNA: TGTGCCAGCAGCACGGTCGGGCTGACCAATCAGCCCCAGCATTTT. The encoded protein is CASSTVGLTNQPQHF.